The clone carrying this T cell receptor (beta chain) turned up a few times. What it binds is not known. These data are taken from a study of cytomegalovirus exposure and HLA in healthy donors. About the research overall: Of about 390 genotyped donors, 81% grouped in the Caucasian-associated ancestry cluster. Study results and caveats: CMV antigen specificity was confirmed in vitro for a few CMV-associated chains.

Primers: 60 Vbeta forward and 13 Jbeta reverse. Original processing methods: About 11 million shared chains were among the roughly 80 million unique TCR beta chains that a later analysis counted. Measured with immunoSEQ multiplex PCR; TCRdb has only the in-frame clones, and not every one. Clone size and the V and J calls come from that table; the DNA yielded D and trimming. The sample has 150,000 to 200,000 clones; roughly 83% are singletons. The CDR3 is made up of 17 amino acids. Germline CDR1 is SGHRS and CDR2 is YFSETQ. V lost 0 bases and J lost 3; bases outside the gene matches: 9. This receptor was identified in a woman between 45 and 60 years old in good health and CMV-seronegative. Material for sequencing was PBMCs. The chain combines TRBV5-1 with TRBJ2-5, with 9 bases aligning to TRBD2. The CDR3 region is CASSLAVGGGAEETQYF. The DNA of the CDR3 is TGCGCCAGCAGCTTGGCCGTGGGCGGGGGGGCCGAAGAGACCCAGTACTTC.